This section outlines one T cell receptor beta chain sequence together with its context. The target of this receptor is not known. Per-base quality was not reported, and no clone a single base away is much larger than it. The immunoSEQ Assay, a bias-controlled multiplex PCR, was used to amplify TCRbeta CDR3 regions from genomic DNA. Per the original workflow: Within the assay, amplification of reference gene primers was used to estimate how many nucleated cells each sample contained. Sequence reads were collapsed and filtered to measure the absolute abundance of every unique TCRbeta CDR3 rearrangement. For each sample, productive Simpson clonality was calculated by taking the square root of Simpson's diversity index across productive rearrangements. Not all clones reach the TCRdb copy of this immuneACCESS table, which keeps in-frame sequences only. Checked studies attribute under half of the gap to unresolved V genes and leave the rest unexplained. That table is the source of V, J and clone size, and D and trimming were worked out from the DNA. Present in this sample are roughly 200,000 clones, roughly 78% of which were seen just once. The ten largest clones add up to 2.5% to 3.5% of the sample.

The data were taken from a study of blood T cell repertoires in COVID-19 (dated by TCRdb to the early 2020s). Context from the whole study: Collaborator samples came from the United States, Italy and Spain and covered acute and convalescent phases of COVID-19. The repertoires were made available in a free public database intended to serve as a resource for research on the immune response to SARS-CoV-2. The dataset comprised deeply sampled blood TCRbeta repertoires from subjects exposed to, actively infected with, or recovered from COVID-19. Where available, HLA class I and class II types were taken from metadata supplied by the sample provider and were not determined by assay-based typing. The sample metadata nearly always contained a de-identified subject ID, COVID-19 status, age in years and sex. The prospective study material was composed of cDNA or gDNA derived from T cells, B-cell-depleted T cells, or PBMCs. The samples were drawn from the first 160 participants of the ongoing ImmuneRACE study and from 1,254 subjects provided by 6 global collaborators. Findings and caveats that apply to the study as a whole: The quantity of clinical and demographic metadata differed by source and by participant and was supplied without curation.

Collaborating institutions collected whole blood in K2EDTA tubes following their own protocols. For TCRbeta analysis, collaborator samples were shipped as frozen whole blood, as isolated PBMCs, or as DNA extracted from either sample type. Sample: peripheral blood. The receptor was derived from a woman at least 80 years old with active or convalescent COVID-19.

The CDR3 sequence is CASSRGLRLGETQYF. The nucleotide sequence is TGTGCCAGCAGCCGAGGTCTTAGACTCGGGGAGACCCAGTACTTC. Recombination linked TRBV14 to TRBJ2-5; the D gene is unclear. The germline V gene sets CDR1 to SGHDN and CDR2 to FVKESK. Trimming costs V 4 bases and J 5 bases, and their ends lie 17 bases apart. From the cysteine up to the phenylalanine, the CDR3 has a length of 15 residues. The sequence is cut down to CDR3 DNA, 45 bases in frame from base 1.